This T cell receptor beta chain was identified in a study of patients and donors after allogeneic stem cell transplantation. The CDR3 loop spans 16 amino acids. V lost 0 bases, J lost 1 base, and 10 bases lay in between. Germline V CDR1 and CDR2: LGHDT, YNNKEL (reference sequence). MiXCR was run by TCRdb on the RT-PCR reads, yielding one entry per CDR3 protein. The sample shows about a million distinct CDR3 sequences, more than 15% of them seen only once. The sequenced sample consisted of blood, either unsorted or a sorted T cell fraction (not recorded which). This TCR came from a human donor who was either an allogeneic HSCT recipient or a stem cell or donor lymphocyte infusion donor (not recorded which). It is not recorded whose cells these are; they may come from a transplant donor. The V and J genes are TRBV3-1 and TRBJ2-1, with D uncertain. The CDR3 DNA is TGTGCCAGCAGCCAAGATCCCCAGTCATCCTACAATGAGCAGTTCTTC. Protein product: CASSQDPQSSYNEQFF.